This T cell receptor (beta chain) stems from a study of cytotoxic CD8 clonotypes in ibrutinib-treated CLL. Study overall: Complete response was seen in 2 patients and partial in around 24; approximately 12 progressed and approximately 14 stayed remitted after a median about 68 months. General study findings and limits: Under therapy, public clonotypes either contracted or stayed stable, and they were uncommon.

On this clone itself: Antigen unknown.

This CDR3 comprises 15 residues. Losses at the gene ends were 6 bases for V and 3 bases for J; bases not matched to a gene: 5. CDR1 and CDR2 from the germline V gene are MNHNS and SASEGT. Assay: immunoSEQ multiplex PCR; the TCRdb copy retains only in-frame clones and omits some. Of 140,000 to 150,000 clones listed, about three quarters are singletons. The chain links TRBV6-1 to TRBJ1-5, with 10 nucleotides matching TRBD1. The receptor's source is a human donor with chronic lymphocytic leukemia. Material: PBMCs, obtained after 24 months of ibrutinib treatment. CDR3 sequence reads: CASSRDRGTNQPQHF. DNA of the CDR3: TGTGCCAGCAGCCGGGACAGGGGCACCAATCAGCCCCAGCATTTT.